The entry that follows covers one T cell receptor beta chain sequence. Its matching antigen is unknown. Germline CDR1 reads GTSNPN; CDR2 reads SVGIG (reference sequence). CDR3 length: 14 amino acids. Deletions cut 0 bases from V and 3 bases from J, with 11 bases between. The data originate from a study of cytomegalovirus exposure and HLA in healthy donors. Study observations and caveats: V- and J-gene trimming in TCR beta was tied to a missense DCLRE1C variant by an analysis performed later. A previous analysis found most TCR beta V segments productive roughly 90% or roughly 30% of the time. Some V segments (TRBV6-2 and TRBV6-3 among them) were excluded as indistinguishable.

Amplification used 60 Vbeta primers and 13 Jbeta primers. Only in-frame clones appear in the TCRdb table, and some are missing; sequencing was by immunoSEQ multiplex PCR. The specimen's table records about 140,000 clones. Sequenced: PBMCs. The receptor comes from a male donor in good health and CMV-seronegative. This rearrangement joins TRBV30 to TRBJ1-1; D is unresolved. The CDR3 region is CAWSVGPGHTEAFF. Here the CDR3 DNA reads TGTGCCTGGAGTGTAGGTCCAGGTCACACTGAAGCTTTCTTT.